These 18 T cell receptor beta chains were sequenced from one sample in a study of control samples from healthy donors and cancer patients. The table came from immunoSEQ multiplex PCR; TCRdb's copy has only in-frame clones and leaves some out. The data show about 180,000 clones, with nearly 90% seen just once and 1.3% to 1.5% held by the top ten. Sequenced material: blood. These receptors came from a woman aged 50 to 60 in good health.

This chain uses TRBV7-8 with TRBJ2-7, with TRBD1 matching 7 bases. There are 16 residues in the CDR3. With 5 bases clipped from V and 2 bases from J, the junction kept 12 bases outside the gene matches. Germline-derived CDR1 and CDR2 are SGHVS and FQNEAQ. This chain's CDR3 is CASSPLFGTAPYEQYF. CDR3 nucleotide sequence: TGTGCCAGCAGCCCCCTTTTCGGGACAGCGCCCTACGAGCAGTACTTC.

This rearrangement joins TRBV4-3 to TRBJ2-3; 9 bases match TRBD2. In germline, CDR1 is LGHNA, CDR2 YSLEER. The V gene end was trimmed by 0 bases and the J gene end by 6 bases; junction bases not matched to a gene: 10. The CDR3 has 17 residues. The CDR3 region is CASSQEPPGRGGDTQYF. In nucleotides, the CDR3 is TGCGCCAGCAGCCAAGAGCCTCCCGGGCGGGGGGGTGATACGCAGTATTTT.

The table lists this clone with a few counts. CDR3 nucleotide sequence: TGTGCCAGCAGTGAATCCGGGAGCGGTGAAAAACTGTTTTTT. Its translation is CASSESGSGEKLFF. V gene TRBV25-1 combines with J gene TRBJ1-4; D is ambiguous. The germline CDR1 and CDR2 sequences are MGHDK and SYGVNS. V was pared by 1 base and J by 7 bases, with 10 bases between. The CDR3 has 14 amino acids.

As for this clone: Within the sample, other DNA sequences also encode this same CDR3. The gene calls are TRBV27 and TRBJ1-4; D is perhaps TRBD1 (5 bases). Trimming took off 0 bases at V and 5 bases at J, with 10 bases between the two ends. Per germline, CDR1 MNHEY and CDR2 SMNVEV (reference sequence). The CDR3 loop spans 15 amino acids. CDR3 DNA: TGTGCCAGCAGTTTATCAAGGAGGGGAAATGAAAAACTGTTTTTT. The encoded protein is CASSLSRRGNEKLFF.

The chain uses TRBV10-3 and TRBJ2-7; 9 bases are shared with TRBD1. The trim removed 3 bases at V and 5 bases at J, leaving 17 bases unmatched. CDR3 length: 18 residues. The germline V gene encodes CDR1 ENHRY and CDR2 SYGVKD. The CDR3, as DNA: TGTGCCATCAGTGACCCGACACGGACGGGGACAGGGACCCACGAGCAGTACTTC. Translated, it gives CAISDPTRTGTGTHEQYF.

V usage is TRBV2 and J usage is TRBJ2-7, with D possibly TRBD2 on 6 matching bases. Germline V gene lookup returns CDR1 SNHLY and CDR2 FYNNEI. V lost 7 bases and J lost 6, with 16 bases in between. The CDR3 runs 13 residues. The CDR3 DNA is TGTGCCAGCAATCCCCATGGGGGGACCGAGCAGTACTTC. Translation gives CASNPHGGTEQYF.

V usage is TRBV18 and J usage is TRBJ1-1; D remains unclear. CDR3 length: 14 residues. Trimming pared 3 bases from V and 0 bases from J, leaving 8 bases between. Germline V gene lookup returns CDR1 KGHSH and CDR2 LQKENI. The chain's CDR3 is CASSPEGLNTEAFF. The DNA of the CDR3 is TGTGCCAGCTCACCGGAGGGTTTGAACACTGAAGCTTTCTTT.

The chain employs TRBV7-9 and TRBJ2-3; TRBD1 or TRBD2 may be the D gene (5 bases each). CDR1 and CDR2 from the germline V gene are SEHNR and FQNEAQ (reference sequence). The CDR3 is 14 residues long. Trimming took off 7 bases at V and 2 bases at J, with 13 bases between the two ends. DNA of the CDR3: TGTGCCAGCACCATGGGACGGGTCACAGATACGCAGTATTTT. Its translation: CASTMGRVTDTQYF.

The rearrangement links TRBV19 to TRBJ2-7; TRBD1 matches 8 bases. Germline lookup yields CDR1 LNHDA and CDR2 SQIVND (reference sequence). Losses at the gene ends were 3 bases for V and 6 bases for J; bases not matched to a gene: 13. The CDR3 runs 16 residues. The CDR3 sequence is CASSIGFGQGATEQYF. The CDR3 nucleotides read TGTGCCAGTAGTATCGGGTTTGGGCAGGGGGCAACCGAGCAGTACTTC.

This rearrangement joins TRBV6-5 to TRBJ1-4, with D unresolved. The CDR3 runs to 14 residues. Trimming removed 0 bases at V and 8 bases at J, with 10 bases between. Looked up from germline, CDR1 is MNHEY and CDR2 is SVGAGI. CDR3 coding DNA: TGTGCCAGCAGTTACTCCGCAGTACGGGAAAAACTGTTTTTT. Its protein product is CASSYSAVREKLFF.

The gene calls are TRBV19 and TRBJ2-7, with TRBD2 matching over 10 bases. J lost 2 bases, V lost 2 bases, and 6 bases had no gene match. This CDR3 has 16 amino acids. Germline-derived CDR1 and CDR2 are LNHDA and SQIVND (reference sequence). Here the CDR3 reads CASSISELAGTYEQYF. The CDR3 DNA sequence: TGTGCCAGTAGTATAAGCGAACTAGCGGGAACCTACGAGCAGTACTTC.

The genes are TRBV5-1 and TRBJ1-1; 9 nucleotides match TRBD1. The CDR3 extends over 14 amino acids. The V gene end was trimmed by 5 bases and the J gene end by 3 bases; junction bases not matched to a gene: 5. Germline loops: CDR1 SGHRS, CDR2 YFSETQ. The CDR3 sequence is CASRQGASDTEAFF. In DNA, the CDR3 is TGCGCCAGCAGACAGGGGGCTAGCGACACTGAAGCTTTCTTT.

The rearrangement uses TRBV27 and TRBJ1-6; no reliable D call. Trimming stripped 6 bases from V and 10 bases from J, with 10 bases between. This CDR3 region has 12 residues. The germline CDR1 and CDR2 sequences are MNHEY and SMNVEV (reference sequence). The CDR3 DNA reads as TGTGCCAGCAGACTAGATAGGTCACCCCTCCACTTT. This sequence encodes CASRLDRSPLHF.

CDR3 DNA sequence: TGTGCCAGCAGCTTAGGGTATGGAGAGCAGTACTTC. It is translated as CASSLGYGEQYF. V usage is TRBV7-2 and J usage is TRBJ2-7; unclear D gene. With 1 base removed from V and 7 bases from J, the gap between germline ends came to 8 bases. CDR3 length: 12 residues. The germline gives CDR1 SGHTA, CDR2 FQGNSA.

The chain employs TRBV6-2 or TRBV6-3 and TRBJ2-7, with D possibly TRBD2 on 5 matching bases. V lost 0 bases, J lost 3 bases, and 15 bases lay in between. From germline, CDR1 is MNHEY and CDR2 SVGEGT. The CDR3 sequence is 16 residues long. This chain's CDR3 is CASSYSDRAADYEQYF. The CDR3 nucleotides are TGTGCCAGCAGTTACTCCGATAGAGCGGCCGACTACGAGCAGTACTTC.

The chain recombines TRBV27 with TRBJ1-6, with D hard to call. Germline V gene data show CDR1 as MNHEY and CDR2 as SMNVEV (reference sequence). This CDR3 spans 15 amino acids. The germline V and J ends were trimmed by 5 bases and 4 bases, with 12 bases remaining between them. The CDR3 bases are TGTGCCAGCAGTACCGGAGGCGGATATAATTCACCCCTCCACTTT. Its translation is CASSTGGGYNSPLHF.

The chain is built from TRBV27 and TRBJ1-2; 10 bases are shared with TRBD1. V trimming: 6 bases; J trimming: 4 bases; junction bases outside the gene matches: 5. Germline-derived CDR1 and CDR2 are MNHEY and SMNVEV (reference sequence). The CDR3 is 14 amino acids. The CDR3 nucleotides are TGTGCCAGCAGGGGACAGGGGTACATCTATGGCTACACCTTC. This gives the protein CASRGQGYIYGYTF.

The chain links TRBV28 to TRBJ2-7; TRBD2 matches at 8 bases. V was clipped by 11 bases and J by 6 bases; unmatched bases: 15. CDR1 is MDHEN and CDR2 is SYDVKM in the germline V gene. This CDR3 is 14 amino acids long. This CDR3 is CASRPGGRSVEQYF. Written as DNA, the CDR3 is TGTGCCTCTCGTCCCGGCGGGAGGTCCGTCGAGCAGTACTTC.